A selection of T cell receptor beta chains follows, all from one sample in a study of spatial heterogeneity in lung cancer. TCRdb passed the 5' RACE reads through MiXCR, listing each CDR3 protein once. The sample lists about 39,000 distinct CDR3 sequences, approximately 3.1% occurring once. The specimen comprised normal lung tissue next to the tumor, sampled at surgery. These receptors were obtained from a male donor with early-stage non-small cell lung cancer. The CDR3 runs from the conserved cysteine through the conserved F or W. The order of the fields is clone size, D gene, V gene, J gene, CDR3 DNA, CDR3 protein. The D gene is left open where the match is weak. Where a row states a size, it is once, few, many or the class of an expanded clone; other rows omit it.

size: many; D: -; V: TRBV5-1; J: TRBJ2-6; DNA: TGCGCCAGCAGCTCCGGGGGCTCTGGGGCCAACGTCCTGACTTTC; CDR3: CASSSGGSGANVLTF
size: many; D: -; V: TRBV7-2; J: TRBJ1-1; DNA: TGTGCCAGCAGCTTAGGAGGTCCGAACACTGAAGCTTTCTTT; CDR3: CASSLGGPNTEAFF
size: many; D: -; V: TRBV7-9; J: TRBJ1-1; DNA: TGTGCCAGCAGCTTAGACAGGTACTCCGAAGCTTTCTTT; CDR3: CASSLDRYSEAFF
size: many; D: TRBD1; V: TRBV29-1; J: TRBJ2-7; DNA: TGCAGCGTCGTACCCTGGCGGGGACAGGGGGCTTTGTACGAGCAGTACTTC; CDR3: CSVVPWRGQGALYEQYF
size: many; D: -; V: TRBV7-3; J: TRBJ1-3; DNA: TGTGCCAGCAGTCCAGGCTCTGGAAACACCATATATTTT; CDR3: CASSPGSGNTIYF
size: few; D: -; V: TRBV10-1; J: TRBJ2-1; DNA: TGCGCCAGCAGTGAGTACCTTACCCCCAATGAGCAGTTCTTC; CDR3: CASSEYLTPNEQFF
size: many; D: -; V: TRBV11-2; J: TRBJ1-4; DNA: TGTGCCAGCAGCCCGAACGGGGGAAACAATGAAAAACTGTTTTTT; CDR3: CASSPNGGNNEKLFF
size: many; D: -; V: TRBV2; J: TRBJ1-1; DNA: TGTGCCAGCAGCGAGCCAGGCTTAACGGGGGGTGAAGCTTTCTTT; CDR3: CASSEPGLTGGEAFF
size: few; D: -; V: TRBV28; J: TRBJ2-7; DNA: TGTGCCAGCAGTTTAACGCTGGCCGAGCAGTACTTC; CDR3: CASSLTLAEQYF
size: many; D: -; V: TRBV11-2; J: TRBJ1-2; DNA: TGTGCCAGCAGCTTAGTCCCGGACAGAAGAGGCTATGGCTACACCTTC; CDR3: CASSLVPDRRGYGYTF
size: many; D: -; V: TRBV3-1; J: TRBJ2-1; DNA: TGTGCCAGCAGCCAAGATTCCAGGAGTTACAATGAGCAGTTCTTC; CDR3: CASSQDSRSYNEQFF
size: many; D: -; V: TRBV3-1; J: TRBJ2-1; DNA: TGTGCCAGCAGCCAAGTTTTGGCTAGCAATGAGCAGTTCTTC; CDR3: CASSQVLASNEQFF
size: many; D: TRBD1; V: TRBV12-5; J: TRBJ2-1; DNA: TGTGCTAGTGGTTTGAGGAGGGACAGGAGCTCCTACAATGAGCAGTTCTTC; CDR3: CASGLRRDRSSYNEQFF
size: many; D: -; V: TRBV9; J: TRBJ2-3; DNA: TGTGCCAGCAGCGTACATAGCGAAGCAGATACGCAGTATTTT; CDR3: CASSVHSEADTQYF
size: many; D: -; V: TRBV14; J: TRBJ1-2; DNA: TGTGCCAGCAGCCAGGGGTTGGTCTATGGCTACACCTTC; CDR3: CASSQGLVYGYTF
size: many; D: -; V: TRBV7-9; J: TRBJ1-2; DNA: TGTGCCAGCAGCCTCTCCCCTAACTATGGCTACACCTTC; CDR3: CASSLSPNYGYTF
size: few; D: TRBD1; V: TRBV7-2; J: TRBJ1-6; DNA: TGTGCCAGCAGCCGACAGGGGACCGGCAATAATTCACCCCTCCACTTT; CDR3: CASSRQGTGNNSPLHF
size: few; D: TRBD2; V: TRBV4-1; J: TRBJ2-3; DNA: TGCGCCAGCAGCCAAAGGAGACTAGCGGGAGGTCATATCACACACACAGATACGCAGTATTTT; CDR3: CASSQRRLAGGHITHTDTQYF
size: many; D: -; V: TRBV5-1; J: TRBJ1-1; DNA: TGCGCCAGCAGCTTTCAGCCGGAGGGAGGGCCCAAGGGGGTCTTT; CDR3: CASSFQPEGGPKGVF
size: -; D: TRBD1; V: TRBV30; J: TRBJ2-7; DNA: TGTGCCTGGAGGCGGCAGGGGGCGCGTGAGCAGTACTTC; CDR3: CAWRRQGAREQYF
size: many; D: TRBD1; V: TRBV18; J: TRBJ1-4; DNA: TGTGCCAGCTCACCGCAAGGACAGGGAGGAGAAAAACTGTTTTTT; CDR3: CASSPQGQGGEKLFF
size: many; D: TRBD2; V: TRBV7-9; J: TRBJ2-1; DNA: TGTGCCAGCAGCTTAGTCTCGCTAGCGGGAGTTGAGCAGTTCTTC; CDR3: CASSLVSLAGVEQFF
size: many; D: TRBD1; V: TRBV20-1; J: TRBJ2-3; DNA: TGCAGTGCTGCCGGACAGGGGTCAAGCACAGATACGCAGTATTTT; CDR3: CSAAGQGSSTDTQYF
size: many; D: TRBD2; V: TRBV9; J: TRBJ2-5; DNA: TGTGCCAGCAGCGTAGGAACTAGCGGTCAAGAGACCCAGTACTTC; CDR3: CASSVGTSGQETQYF
size: many; D: -; V: TRBV27; J: TRBJ2-3; DNA: TGTGCCAGCAGTTTATGGGCCCGCACAGATACGCAGTATTTT; CDR3: CASSLWARTDTQYF
size: -; D: -; V: TRBV4-2; J: TRBJ2-2; DNA: TGTGCCAGCAGCCGAGATCTAAACACCGGGGAGCTGTTTTTT; CDR3: CASSRDLNTGELFF
size: many; D: TRBD2; V: TRBV7-9; J: TRBJ2-7; DNA: TGTGCCAGCAGCCGATACCTAGCGGGAGGTTTCTACGAGCAGTACTTC; CDR3: CASSRYLAGGFYEQYF
size: many; D: TRBD1; V: TRBV6-2/TRBV6-3; J: TRBJ1-1; DNA: TGTGCCAGCACCGCAAGGACAGGTGAAGCTTTCTTT; CDR3: CASTARTGEAFF
size: many; D: -; V: TRBV7-9; J: TRBJ2-1; DNA: TGTGCCAGCAGCTTCACCAGGGGAGGCTCCTACAATGAGCAGTTCTTC; CDR3: CASSFTRGGSYNEQFF
size: many; D: -; V: TRBV7-2; J: TRBJ2-7; DNA: TGTGCCACGAGTGGGACCGGGACCGTTTACGAGCAGTACTTC; CDR3: CATSGTGTVYEQYF
size: many; D: -; V: TRBV5-5; J: TRBJ1-6; DNA: TGTGCCAGCAGCATGGGGACCGAATCACCCCTCCACTTT; CDR3: CASSMGTESPLHF
size: many; D: -; V: TRBV30; J: TRBJ1-1; DNA: TGTGCCTGGAGTGTAGGGATGGGAGCGAACACTGAAGCTTTCTTT; CDR3: CAWSVGMGANTEAFF
size: many; D: -; V: TRBV4-1; J: TRBJ2-1; DNA: TGCGCCAGCAGCCAGGGAGGGCGGGGGCAGTACAATGAGCAGTTCTTC; CDR3: CASSQGGRGQYNEQFF
size: -; D: -; V: TRBV5-1; J: TRBJ1-2; DNA: TGCGCCAGCAGCTTGGAACCATTAGACTATGGCTACACCTTC; CDR3: CASSLEPLDYGYTF
size: many; D: TRBD1; V: TRBV28; J: TRBJ2-3; DNA: TGTGCCAGCAGTTTAGCCCGGGGACAGGGTAGCACAGATACGCAGTATTTT; CDR3: CASSLARGQGSTDTQYF
size: many; D: TRBD1; V: TRBV4-2; J: TRBJ2-5; DNA: TGTGCCAGCAGCCAAGAGTGGGGACAGACAGAGACCCAGTACTTC; CDR3: CASSQEWGQTETQYF
size: few; D: TRBD2; V: TRBV29-1; J: TRBJ2-3; DNA: TGCAGCGTTTCCCCTAGCGGGAGTTTAGATACGCAGTATTTT; CDR3: CSVSPSGSLDTQYF
size: many; D: -; V: TRBV12-3/TRBV12-4; J: TRBJ1-1; DNA: TGTGCCAGCAGTGGCGCCACTGAAGCTTTCTTT; CDR3: CASSGATEAFF
size: many; D: -; V: TRBV7-2; J: TRBJ2-2; DNA: TGTGCCAGCAGCTTATGGAACACCGGGGAGCTGTTTTTT; CDR3: CASSLWNTGELFF
size: many; D: -; V: TRBV5-1; J: TRBJ2-6; DNA: TGCGCCAGCAATGACGGTGGCTCTGGGGCCAACGTCCTGACTTTC; CDR3: CASNDGGSGANVLTF
size: many; D: -; V: TRBV20-1; J: TRBJ2-4; DNA: TGCAGTGCTAGAAACAGGCTAGCCAAAAACATTCAGTACTTC; CDR3: CSARNRLAKNIQYF
size: many; D: TRBD2; V: TRBV7-9; J: TRBJ2-5; DNA: TGTGCCAGCAGCTCGGGACTAGCGGGAGTAGACGAGACCCAGTACTTC; CDR3: CASSSGLAGVDETQYF
size: many; D: -; V: TRBV3-1; J: TRBJ2-7; DNA: TGTGCCAGCAGCCACGCGGGTAGCTCCTACGAGCAGTACTTC; CDR3: CASSHAGSSYEQYF
size: many; D: -; V: TRBV20-1; J: TRBJ2-4; DNA: TGCAGTGCTAGAGATCGAGTTCGGGTAGCCAAAAACATTCAGTACTTC; CDR3: CSARDRVRVAKNIQYF
size: many; D: TRBD2; V: TRBV9; J: TRBJ2-3; DNA: TGTGCCAGCCGGAGCGGGGGGGCCTCCACAGATACGCAGTATTTT; CDR3: CASRSGGASTDTQYF